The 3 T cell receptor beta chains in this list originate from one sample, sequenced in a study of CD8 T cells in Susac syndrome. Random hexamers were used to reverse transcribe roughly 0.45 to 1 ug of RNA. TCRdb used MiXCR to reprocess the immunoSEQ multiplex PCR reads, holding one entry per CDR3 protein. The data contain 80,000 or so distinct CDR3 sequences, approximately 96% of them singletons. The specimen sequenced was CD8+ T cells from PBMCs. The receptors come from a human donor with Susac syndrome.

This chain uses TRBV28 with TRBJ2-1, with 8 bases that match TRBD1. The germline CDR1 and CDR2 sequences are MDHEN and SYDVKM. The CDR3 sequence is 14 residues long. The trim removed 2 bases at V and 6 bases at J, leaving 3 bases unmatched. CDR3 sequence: CASSLPTGGNEQFF. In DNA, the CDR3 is TGTGCCAGCAGTTTACCCACAGGGGGCAATGAGCAGTTCTTC.

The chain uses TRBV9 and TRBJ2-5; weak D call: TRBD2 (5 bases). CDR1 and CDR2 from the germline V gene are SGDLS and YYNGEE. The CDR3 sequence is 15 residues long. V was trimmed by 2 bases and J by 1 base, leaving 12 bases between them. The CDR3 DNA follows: TGTGCCAGCAGCGTCCTACCGGGAACCCAAGAGACCCAGTACTTC. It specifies CASSVLPGTQETQYF. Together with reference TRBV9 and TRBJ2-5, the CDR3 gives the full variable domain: DSGVTQTPKHLITATGQRVTLRCSPRSGDLSVYWYQQSLDQGLQFLIQYYNGEERAKGNILERFSAQQFPDLHSELNLSSLELGDSALYFCASSVLPGTQETQYFGPGTRLLVL.

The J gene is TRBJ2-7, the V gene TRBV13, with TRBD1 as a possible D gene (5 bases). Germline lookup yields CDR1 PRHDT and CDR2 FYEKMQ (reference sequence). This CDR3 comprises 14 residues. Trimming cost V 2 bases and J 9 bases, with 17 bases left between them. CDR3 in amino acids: CASSLKSHDRGQYF. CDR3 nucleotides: TGTGCCAGCAGCTTAAAGTCTCATGACAGAGGGCAGTACTTC.